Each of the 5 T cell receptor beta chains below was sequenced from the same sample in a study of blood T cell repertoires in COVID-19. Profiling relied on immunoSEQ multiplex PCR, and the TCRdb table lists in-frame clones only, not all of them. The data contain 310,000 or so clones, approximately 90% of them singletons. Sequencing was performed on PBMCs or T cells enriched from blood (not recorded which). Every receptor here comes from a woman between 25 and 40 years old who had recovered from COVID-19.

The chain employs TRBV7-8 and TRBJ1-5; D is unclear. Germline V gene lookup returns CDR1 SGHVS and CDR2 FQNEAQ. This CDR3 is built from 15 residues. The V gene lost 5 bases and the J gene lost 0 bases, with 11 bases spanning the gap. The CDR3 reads CASSRTSPSNQPQHF. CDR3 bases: TGTGCCAGCAGCCGAACATCCCCTAGCAATCAGCCCCAGCATTTT. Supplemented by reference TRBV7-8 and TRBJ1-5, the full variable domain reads GAGVSQSPRYKVAKRGQDVALRCDPISGHVSLFWYQQALGQGPEFLTYFQNEAQLDKSGLPSDRFFAERPEGSVSTLKIQRTQQEDSAVYLCASSRTSPSNQPQHFGDGTRLSIL.

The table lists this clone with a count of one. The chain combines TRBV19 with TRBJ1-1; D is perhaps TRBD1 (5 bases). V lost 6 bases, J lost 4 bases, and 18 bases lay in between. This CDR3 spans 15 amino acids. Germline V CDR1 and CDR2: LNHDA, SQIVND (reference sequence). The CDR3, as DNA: TGTGCCAGTAGAAACAGGACCGTTGGCGCCACTGAAGCTTTCTTT. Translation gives CASRNRTVGATEAFF.

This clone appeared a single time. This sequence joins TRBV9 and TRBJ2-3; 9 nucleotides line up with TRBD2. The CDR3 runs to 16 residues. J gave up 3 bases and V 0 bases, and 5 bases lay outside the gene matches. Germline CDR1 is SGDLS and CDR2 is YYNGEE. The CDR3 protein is CASSVGSSGATDTQYF. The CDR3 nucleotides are TGTGCCAGCAGCGTAGGGTCTAGCGGGGCTACAGATACGCAGTATTTT.

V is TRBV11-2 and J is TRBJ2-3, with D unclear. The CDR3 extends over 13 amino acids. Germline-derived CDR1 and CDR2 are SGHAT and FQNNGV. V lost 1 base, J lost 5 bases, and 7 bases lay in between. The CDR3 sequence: CASSLGSGDTQYF. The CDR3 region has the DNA TGTGCCAGCAGCTTAGGCTCGGGAGATACGCAGTATTTT.

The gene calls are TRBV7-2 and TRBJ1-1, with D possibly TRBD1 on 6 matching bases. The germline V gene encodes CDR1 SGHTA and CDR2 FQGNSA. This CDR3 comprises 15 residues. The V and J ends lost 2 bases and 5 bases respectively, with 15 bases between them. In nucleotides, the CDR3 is TGTGCCAGCAGCTTAAGGGCGGGAGGGGGAACTGAAGCTTTCTTT. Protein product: CASSLRAGGGTEAFF.